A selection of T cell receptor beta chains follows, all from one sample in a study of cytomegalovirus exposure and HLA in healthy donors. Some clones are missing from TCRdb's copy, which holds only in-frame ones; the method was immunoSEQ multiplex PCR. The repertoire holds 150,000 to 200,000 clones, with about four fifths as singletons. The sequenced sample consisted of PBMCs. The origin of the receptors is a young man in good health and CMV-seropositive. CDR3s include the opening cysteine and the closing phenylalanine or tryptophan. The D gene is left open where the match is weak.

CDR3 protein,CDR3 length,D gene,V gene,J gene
CASSKQGETQYF,12,TRBD1,TRBV28,TRBJ2-5
CASSLVPGGNEKLFF,15,-,TRBV7-9,TRBJ1-4
CASSSIAGGLQETQYF,16,TRBD2,TRBV19,TRBJ2-5
CAIRDPGTGGTGELFF,16,TRBD1,TRBV10-3,TRBJ2-2
CASSRGGGNEQFF,13,-,TRBV6-5,TRBJ2-1
CASAPTSRYNEQFF,14,TRBD2,TRBV5-1,TRBJ2-1
CASTPLPGAPDGEQYF,16,-,TRBV28,TRBJ2-7
CASSGTSGRFSEQFF,15,TRBD2,TRBV25-1,TRBJ2-1
CASSLTGGIYEQYF,14,TRBD1,TRBV4-2,TRBJ2-7
CASSEGYWRADTQYF,15,-,TRBV6-1,TRBJ2-3